The next 11 T cell receptor beta chains were all read from a single sample in a study of T-cell memory formation after mild COVID-19. TCRdb itself ran the 5' RACE reads through MiXCR, one entry per CDR3 protein. The sample holds some 150,000 distinct CDR3 sequences, about 19% seen once. Sample: PBMCs or a T cell subset sorted from them (not recorded which). The source of these receptors is an adult woman who had mild COVID-19 (a few samples of this study predate the infection). Cell type and time point are not known.

This chain connects TRBV6-5 to TRBJ2-3; no definite D call. This CDR3 has 14 residues. The V gene's germline CDR1 is MNHEY and CDR2 SVGAGI. V dropped 5 bases and J dropped 2 bases, with 11 bases sitting between them. The CDR3 protein is CASSQTVNTDTQYF. CDR3 nucleotides: TGTGCCAGCAGTCAAACAGTTAACACAGATACGCAGTATTTT.

This clonotype was recorded many times. The V gene is TRBV12-3 or TRBV12-4, the J gene TRBJ2-3; 7 bases are shared with TRBD1. This CDR3 region has 14 residues. With 4 bases clipped from V and 1 base from J, the junction kept 2 bases outside the gene matches. The CDR3 DNA is TGTGCCAGCAGTTCCGGACAGGGCACAGATACGCAGTATTTT. It encodes CASSSGQGTDTQYF.

The J gene is TRBJ2-5, the V gene TRBV5-1; 8 bases line up with TRBD2. V shed 0 bases, J shed 5 bases, and the junction held 3 bases outside the gene matches. Germline V gene lookup returns CDR1 SGHRS and CDR2 YFSETQ. The CDR3 has 14 residues. CDR3 DNA: TGCGCCAGCAGCTTGGTGACTAGCGATGAGACCCAGTACTTC. It encodes CASSLVTSDETQYF.

The chain links TRBV4-3 to TRBJ2-5; TRBD1 matches at 8 bases. Trimming took 3 bases from V and 6 from J; bases not matched to a gene: 6. CDR1 is LGHNA, CDR2 YSLEER, per germline. The CDR3 has 14 amino acids. For the CDR3, the DNA is TGCGCCAGCAGCCACACAGGGGGTACGAAGACCCAGTACTTC. It specifies CASSHTGGTKTQYF.

This clonotype was recorded a few times. CDR3 residues: CASSLVGEQYF. DNA for the CDR3: TGTGCCAGCAGCCTCGTGGGAGAGCAGTACTTC. This chain uses TRBV12-3 or TRBV12-4 with TRBJ2-7, with D unresolved. The CDR3 runs to 11 residues. V shed 6 bases and J shed 7 bases, with 10 bases lying between them.

This clonotype has only a few counts. This chain links TRBV18 with TRBJ1-1, with TRBD1 matching 7 bases. This CDR3 contains 12 residues. Germline loops: CDR1 KGHSH, CDR2 LQKENI. The ends lost 1 base at V and 10 bases at J; junction bases unmatched: 3. CDR3 DNA: TGTGCCAGCTCACCACAGGGGGCCGGAGCTTTCTTT. Protein sequence: CASSPQGAGAFF.

The gene calls are TRBV24-1 and TRBJ2-7; no firm D call. The germline V and J ends were trimmed by 5 bases and 4 bases, with 11 bases remaining between them. CDR1 is KGHDR and CDR2 is SFDVKD in the germline V gene. The CDR3 extends over 13 amino acids. Here the CDR3 reads CATSGEQPYEQYF. CDR3 coding DNA: TGTGCCACCAGTGGGGAACAACCATACGAGCAGTACTTC.

This clonotype was picked up a small number of times. This chain links TRBV20-1 with TRBJ1-6; maybe TRBD1 (6 bases). The CDR3 loop spans 13 amino acids. CDR1 is DFQATT, CDR2 SNEGSKA, per germline (reference sequence). Between the trimmed V and J ends, which lost 3 bases and 6 bases, there was a span of 9 bases. The CDR3 bases are TGCAGTGCTAGCCGGACAGTTAATTCACCCCTCCACTTT. Translation gives CSASRTVNSPLHF.

This clonotype turned up a few times. This sequence joins TRBV10-3 and TRBJ2-7; D is possibly TRBD1 (6 bases). Trimming shortened V by 7 bases and J by 6 bases, and 16 bases separated the two germline ends. In germline, CDR1 is ENHRY, CDR2 SYGVKD. This CDR3 has 13 amino acids. The CDR3 spells CAINTGTSREQYF. The CDR3 bases are TGTGCCATCAACACCGGGACATCTCGCGAGCAGTACTTC.

This chain links TRBV11-2 with TRBJ2-3; D ambiguous. Germline CDR1 is SGHAT and CDR2 is FQNNGV. Trimming removed 1 base from V and 5 bases from J, with 7 bases in between. This CDR3 spans 13 amino acids. CDR3 loop: CASSLVLVDTQYF. CDR3 coding DNA: TGTGCCAGCAGCTTAGTCTTGGTAGATACGCAGTATTTT.

The V and J genes are TRBV12-3 or TRBV12-4 and TRBJ1-1; TRBD1 aligns across 8 bases. Germline trimming cut 5 bases from V and 4 bases from J; bases unmatched to any gene: 12. The CDR3 spans 16 residues. CDR3 nucleotide sequence: TGTGCCAGCAGTGATACAGGACAGGGATTACGCACTGAAGCTTTCTTT. Its protein is CASSDTGQGLRTEAFF.